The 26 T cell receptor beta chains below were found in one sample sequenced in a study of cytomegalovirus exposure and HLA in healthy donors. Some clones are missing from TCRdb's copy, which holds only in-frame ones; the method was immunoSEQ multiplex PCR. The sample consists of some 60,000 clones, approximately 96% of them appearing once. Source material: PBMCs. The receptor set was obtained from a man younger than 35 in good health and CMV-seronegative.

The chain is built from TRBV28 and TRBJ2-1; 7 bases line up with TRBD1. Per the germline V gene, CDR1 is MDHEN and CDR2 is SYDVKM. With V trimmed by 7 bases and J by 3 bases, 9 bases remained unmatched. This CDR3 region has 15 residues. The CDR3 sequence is CASTAQGLNYNEQFF. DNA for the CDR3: TGTGCCAGCACCGCACAGGGGCTAAACTACAATGAGCAGTTCTTC.

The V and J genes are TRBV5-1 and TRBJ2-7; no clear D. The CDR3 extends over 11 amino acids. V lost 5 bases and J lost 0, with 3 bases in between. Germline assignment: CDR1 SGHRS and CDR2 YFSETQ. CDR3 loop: CASSSSYEQYF. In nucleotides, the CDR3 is TGCGCCAGCAGTAGCTCCTACGAGCAGTACTTC. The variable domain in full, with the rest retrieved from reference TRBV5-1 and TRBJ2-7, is KAGVTQTPRYLIKTRGQQVTLSCSPISGHRSVSWYQQTPGQGLQFLFEYFSETQRNKGNFPGRFSGRQFSNSRSEMNVSTLELGDSALYLCASSSSYEQYFGPGTRLTVT.

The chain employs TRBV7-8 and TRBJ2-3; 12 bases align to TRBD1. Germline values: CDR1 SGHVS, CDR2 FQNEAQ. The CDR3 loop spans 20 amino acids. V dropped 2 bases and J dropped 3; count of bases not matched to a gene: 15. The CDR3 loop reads CASSLYYGTGGGGHTDTQYF. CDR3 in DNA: TGTGCCAGCAGCTTATATTATGGGACAGGGGGCGGAGGTCATACAGATACGCAGTATTTT.

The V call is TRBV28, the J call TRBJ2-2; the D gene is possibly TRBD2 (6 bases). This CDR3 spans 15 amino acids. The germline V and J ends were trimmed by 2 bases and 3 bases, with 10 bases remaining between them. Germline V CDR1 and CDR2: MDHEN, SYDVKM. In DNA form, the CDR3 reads TGTGCCAGCAGTTTAGCGGGGCATTACACCGGGGAGCTGTTTTTT. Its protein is CASSLAGHYTGELFF.

The CDR3 protein is CSVADRGMYEQYF. Written as DNA, the CDR3 is TGCAGCGTTGCGGACAGGGGGATGTACGAGCAGTACTTC. V is TRBV29-1 and J is TRBJ2-7; 10 bases are shared with TRBD1. V trimming: 4 bases; J trimming: 4 bases; junction bases outside the gene matches: 4. The CDR3 contains 13 residues. Germline lookup yields CDR1 SQVTM and CDR2 ANQGSEA.

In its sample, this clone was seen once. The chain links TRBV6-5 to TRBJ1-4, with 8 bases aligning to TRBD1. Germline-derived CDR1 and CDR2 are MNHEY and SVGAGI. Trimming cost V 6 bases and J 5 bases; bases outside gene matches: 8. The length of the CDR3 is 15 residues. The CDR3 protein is CASRPTGGRNEKLFF. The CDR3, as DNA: TGTGCCAGCAGACCTACAGGGGGTCGGAATGAAAAACTGTTTTTT.

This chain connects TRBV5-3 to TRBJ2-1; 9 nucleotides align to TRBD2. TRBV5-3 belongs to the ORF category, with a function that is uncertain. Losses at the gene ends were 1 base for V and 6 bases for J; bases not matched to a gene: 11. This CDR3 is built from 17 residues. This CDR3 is CARSLWEASGKPNEQFF. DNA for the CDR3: TGTGCCAGAAGCTTGTGGGAAGCTAGCGGGAAACCCAATGAGCAGTTCTTC.

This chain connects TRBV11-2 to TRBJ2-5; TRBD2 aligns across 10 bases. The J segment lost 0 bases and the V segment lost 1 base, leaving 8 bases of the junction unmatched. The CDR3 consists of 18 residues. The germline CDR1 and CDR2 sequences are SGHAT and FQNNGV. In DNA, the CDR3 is TGTGCCAGCAGCTTAGTAGGACTAGCGGAAAGAGACCAAGAGACCCAGTACTTC. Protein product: CASSLVGLAERDQETQYF.

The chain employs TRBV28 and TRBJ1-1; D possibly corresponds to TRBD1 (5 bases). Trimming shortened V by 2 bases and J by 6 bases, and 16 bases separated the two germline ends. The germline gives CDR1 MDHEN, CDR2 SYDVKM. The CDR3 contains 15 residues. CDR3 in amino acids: CASSLGRRGEAEAFF. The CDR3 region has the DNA TGTGCCAGCAGTTTAGGGAGGCGAGGGGAAGCTGAAGCTTTCTTT.

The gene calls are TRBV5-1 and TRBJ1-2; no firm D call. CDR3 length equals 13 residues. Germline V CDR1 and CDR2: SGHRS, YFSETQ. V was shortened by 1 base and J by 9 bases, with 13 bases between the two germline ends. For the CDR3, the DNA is TGCGCCAGCAGCTTGACCTCGGTCTCGCGCTACACCTTC. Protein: CASSLTSVSRYTF.

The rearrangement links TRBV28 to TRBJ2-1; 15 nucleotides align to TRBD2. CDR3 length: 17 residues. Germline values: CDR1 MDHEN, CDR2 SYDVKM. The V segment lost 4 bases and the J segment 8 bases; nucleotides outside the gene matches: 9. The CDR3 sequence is CASSSEGLAGGRDEQFF. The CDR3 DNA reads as TGTGCCAGCAGTTCCGAGGGACTAGCGGGGGGCAGGGATGAGCAGTTCTTC. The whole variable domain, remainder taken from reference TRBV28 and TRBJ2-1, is DVKVTQSSRYLVKRTGEKVFLECVQDMDHENMFWYRQDPGLGLRLIYFSYDVKMKEKGDIPEGYSVSREKKERFSLILESASTNQTSMYLCASSSEGLAGGRDEQFFGPGTRLTVL.

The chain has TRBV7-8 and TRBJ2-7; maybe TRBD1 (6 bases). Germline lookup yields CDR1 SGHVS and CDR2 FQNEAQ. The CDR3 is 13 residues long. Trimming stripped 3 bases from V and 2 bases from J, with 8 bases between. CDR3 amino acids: CASSFRTAYEQYF. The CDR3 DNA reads TGTGCCAGCAGCTTCCGGACAGCCTACGAGCAGTACTTC. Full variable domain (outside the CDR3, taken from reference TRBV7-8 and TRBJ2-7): GAGVSQSPRYKVAKRGQDVALRCDPISGHVSLFWYQQALGQGPEFLTYFQNEAQLDKSGLPSDRFFAERPEGSVSTLKIQRTQQEDSAVYLCASSFRTAYEQYFGPGTRLTVT.

The DNA of the CDR3 is TGCGCCAGCAGCTTGTCTTTGCAGGGTCAATACGAGCAGTACTTC. Residues: CASSLSLQGQYEQYF. The V gene is TRBV5-1, the J gene TRBJ2-7; perhaps TRBD1 as D (5 bases). The V end was cut by 1 base, the J end by 4 bases, with 15 bases between. Germline assignment: CDR1 SGHRS and CDR2 YFSETQ. The CDR3 is made up of 15 amino acids.

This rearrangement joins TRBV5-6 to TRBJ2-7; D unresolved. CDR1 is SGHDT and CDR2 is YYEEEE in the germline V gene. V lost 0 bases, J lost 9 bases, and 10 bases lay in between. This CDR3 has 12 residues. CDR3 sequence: CASSLVGSGQYF. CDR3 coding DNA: TGTGCCAGCAGCTTGGTCGGGTCTGGGCAGTACTTC.

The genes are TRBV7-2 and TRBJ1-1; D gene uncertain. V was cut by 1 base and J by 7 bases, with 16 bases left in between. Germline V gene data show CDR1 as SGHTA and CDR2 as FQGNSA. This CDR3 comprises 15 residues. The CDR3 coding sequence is TGTGCCAGCAGCTTAGTGCTCAGCTCCCGGAGTGAAGCTTTCTTT. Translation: CASSLVLSSRSEAFF.

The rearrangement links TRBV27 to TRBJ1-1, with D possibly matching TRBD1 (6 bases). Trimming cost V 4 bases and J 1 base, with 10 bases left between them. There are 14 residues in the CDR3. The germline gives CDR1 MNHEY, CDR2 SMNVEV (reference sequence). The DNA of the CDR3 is TGTGCCAGCAGTTGGCAGGGGCCGAACACTGAAGCTTTCTTT. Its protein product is CASSWQGPNTEAFF.

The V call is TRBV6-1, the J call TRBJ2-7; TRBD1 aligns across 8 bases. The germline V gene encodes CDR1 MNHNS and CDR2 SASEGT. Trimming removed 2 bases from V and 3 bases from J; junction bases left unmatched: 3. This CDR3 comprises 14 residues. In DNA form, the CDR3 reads TGTGCCAGCAGTGAATTTGGACAGGGCTACGAGCAGTACTTC. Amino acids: CASSEFGQGYEQYF.

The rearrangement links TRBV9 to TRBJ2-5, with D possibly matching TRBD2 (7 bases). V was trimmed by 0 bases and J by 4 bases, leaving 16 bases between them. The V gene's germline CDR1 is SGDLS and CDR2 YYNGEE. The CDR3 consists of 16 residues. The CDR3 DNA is TGTGCCAGCAGCGTAGCAGAGGGGGGGCTGGGAGAGACCCAGTACTTC. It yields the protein CASSVAEGGLGETQYF.

The CDR3 here is CASSYSQGPNEKLFF. DNA of the CDR3: TGTGCCAGCAGTTACTCACAGGGTCCGAATGAAAAACTGTTTTTT. The chain recombines TRBV6-5 with TRBJ1-4; D possibly corresponds to TRBD1 (6 bases). Per germline, CDR1 MNHEY and CDR2 SVGAGI. Trimming took off 0 bases at V and 5 bases at J, with 10 bases between the two ends. The CDR3 loop spans 15 amino acids.

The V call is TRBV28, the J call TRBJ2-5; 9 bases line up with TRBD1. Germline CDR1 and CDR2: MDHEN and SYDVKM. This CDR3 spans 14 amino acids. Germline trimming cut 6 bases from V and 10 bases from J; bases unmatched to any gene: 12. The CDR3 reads CASSEGTGKGLQYF. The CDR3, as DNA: TGTGCCAGCAGCGAAGGGACAGGGAAGGGGCTCCAGTACTTC.

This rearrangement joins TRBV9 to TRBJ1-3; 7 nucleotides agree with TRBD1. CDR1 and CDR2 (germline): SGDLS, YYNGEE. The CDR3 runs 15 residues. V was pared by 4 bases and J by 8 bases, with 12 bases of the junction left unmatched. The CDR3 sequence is CASSYGTEWTYTIYF. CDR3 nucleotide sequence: TGTGCCAGCAGCTATGGGACAGAGTGGACCTACACCATATATTTT.

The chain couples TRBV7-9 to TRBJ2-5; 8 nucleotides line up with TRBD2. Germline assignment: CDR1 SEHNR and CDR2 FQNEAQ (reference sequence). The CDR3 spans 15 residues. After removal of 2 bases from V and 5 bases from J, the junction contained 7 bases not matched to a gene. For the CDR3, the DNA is TGTGCCAGCAGCTTACCGGGACTAGGGCATGAGACCCAGTACTTC. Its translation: CASSLPGLGHETQYF.

The CDR3 DNA sequence: TGCGCCAGCAGCCCCTCGCTAGCGGGAGACCACAATGAGCAGTTCTTC. Translated, it gives CASSPSLAGDHNEQFF. The rearrangement joins TRBV5-1 to TRBJ2-1; 10 bases align to TRBD2. CDR3 length: 16 residues. Germline trimming cut 4 bases from V and 5 bases from J; bases unmatched to any gene: 9. Germline CDR1 reads SGHRS; CDR2 reads YFSETQ.

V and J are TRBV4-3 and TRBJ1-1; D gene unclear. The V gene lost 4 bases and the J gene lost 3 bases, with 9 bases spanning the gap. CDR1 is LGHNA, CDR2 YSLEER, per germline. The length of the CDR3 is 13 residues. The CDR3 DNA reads TGCGCCAGCAGCCCAGGAGGGTACACTGAAGCTTTCTTT. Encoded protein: CASSPGGYTEAFF.

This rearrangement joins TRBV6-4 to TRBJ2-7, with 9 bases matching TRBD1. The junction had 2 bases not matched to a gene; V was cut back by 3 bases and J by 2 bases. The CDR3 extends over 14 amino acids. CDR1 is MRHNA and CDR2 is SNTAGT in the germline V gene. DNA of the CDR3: TGTGCCAGCAGTGAAGGGACAGGGCCCTACGAGCAGTACTTC. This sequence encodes CASSEGTGPYEQYF.

The CDR3 protein is CASSEVPGQGVFNQPQHF. In nucleotides, the CDR3 is TGTGCCAGCAGTGAAGTGCCTGGACAGGGGGTTTTCAATCAGCCCCAGCATTTT. The rearrangement uses TRBV6-1 and TRBJ1-5; 10 nucleotides line up with TRBD1. Germline V lookup: CDR1 MNHNS, CDR2 SASEGT. The length of the CDR3 is 18 residues. The V gene end was trimmed by 1 base and the J gene end by 3 bases; junction bases not matched to a gene: 9.